One T cell receptor (beta chain) is described in this entry. The authors' processing: In the immunoSEQ data, sequences were junction-only and lacked quality scores, so filtering differed. Profiled with immunoSEQ multiplex PCR; TCRdb holds only in-frame clones, not every one. The V and J calls and clone size come from that table; D and trimming were worked out from the DNA. Here the sample spans under 650,000 clones, roughly 95% being singletons. The data are from a study of shared clonotypes between healthy human individuals. The CDR3 consists of 14 residues. Germline V gives CDR1 MNHNS, CDR2 SASEGT. Germline trimming cut 2 bases from V and 7 bases from J; bases unmatched to any gene: 4. Healthy HIV-negative adults without recent acute infections or vaccinations served as donors.

The sequence came from a woman in her 30s in good health. The sample consisted of naive CD4+ T cells sorted from blood. As for subset: CD45RA+ positively selected. V usage is TRBV6-1 and J usage is TRBJ1-4; 7 positions agree with TRBD1. CDR3 DNA sequence: TGTGCCAGCAGTGAAAACAGGGGTTTTGAAAAACTGTTTTTT. It is translated as CASSENRGFEKLFF.